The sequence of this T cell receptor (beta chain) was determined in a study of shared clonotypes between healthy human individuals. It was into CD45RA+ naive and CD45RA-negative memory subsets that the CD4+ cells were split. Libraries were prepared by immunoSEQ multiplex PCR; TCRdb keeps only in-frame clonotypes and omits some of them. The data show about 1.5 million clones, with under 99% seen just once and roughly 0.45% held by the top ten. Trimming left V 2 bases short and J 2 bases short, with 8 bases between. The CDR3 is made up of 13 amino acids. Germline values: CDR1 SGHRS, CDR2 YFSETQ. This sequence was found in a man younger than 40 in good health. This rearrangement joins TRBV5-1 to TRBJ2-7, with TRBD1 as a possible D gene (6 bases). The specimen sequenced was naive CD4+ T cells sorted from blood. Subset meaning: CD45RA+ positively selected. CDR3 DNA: TGCGCCAGCAGCTTTCGGACAGCCTACGAGCAGTACTTC. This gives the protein CASSFRTAYEQYF.